This is a list of T cell receptor beta chains from one sample in a study of beta chain features in type 1 diabetes. Clones were read by immunoSEQ multiplex PCR, and TCRdb kept only the in-frame ones, dropping some. The table includes 400,000 to 600,000 clones, around 30% detected once. The sequencing input was naive CD4+ T cells from blood. The receptors stem from a man between 18 and 35 years old in good health. The CDR3 runs from the conserved cysteine through the conserved F or W. The D gene is left open where the match is weak. Clone size appears in some rows only: once, few, many, or a class for an expanded clone.

CDR3 DNA	CDR3 protein	D gene	clone size	V gene	J gene
TGTGCCAGCAGCTTAGAAGTGCAGGGGAATGAGCAGTTCTTC	CASSLEVQGNEQFF	NA	few	TRBV7-2	TRBJ2-1
TGTGCCTGGAGTGCCCCCCGGACAGCTCTGAACACTGAAGCTTTCTTT	CAWSAPRTALNTEAFF	NA	NA	TRBV30	TRBJ1-1
TGTGCCAGCAGTCGCGGACTAGGTGGCAATGAGCAGTTCTTC	CASSRGLGGNEQFF	TRBD2	NA	TRBV6-5	TRBJ2-1
TGTGCCAGTAGTATAGCCTCGGGACTAGTTAGATACAATGAGCAGTTCTTC	CASSIASGLVRYNEQFF	TRBD2	few	TRBV19	TRBJ2-1
TGTGCCTGGACCCCCGGGAACACTGAAGCTTTCTTT	CAWTPGNTEAFF	NA	NA	TRBV30	TRBJ1-1
TGCAGCGTTGAAGAAAAGACCTATGGCTACACCTTC	CSVEEKTYGYTF	NA	few	TRBV29-1	TRBJ1-2
TGTGCCACCAGAAGGAAGGGGACTAGCGTGACCCAGTACTTC	CATRRKGTSVTQYF	TRBD2	NA	TRBV13	TRBJ2-5
TGTGCCAGCAGCGTAGACAAGGTCCGAGCGGGAGGGCCGAATGAGCAGTTCTTC	CASSVDKVRAGGPNEQFF	TRBD2	NA	TRBV9	TRBJ2-1
TGTGCCGGGAGGACTAGCGGATACAATGAGCAGTTCTTC	CAGRTSGYNEQFF	TRBD2	few	TRBV25-1	TRBJ2-1
TGTGCCAGCAGCCGAGGGGACCTCCTGGGAGCTTTCTTT	CASSRGDLLGAFF	NA	NA	TRBV7-9	TRBJ1-1
TGTGCCTGGAGCAACCTAGTGGGAGGGCCTCGTGAGCAGTTCTTC	CAWSNLVGGPREQFF	TRBD2	NA	TRBV30	TRBJ2-1
TGCGCCAGCAGCTTCGGGACTAGCGGGTTGAATGAGCAGTTCTTC	CASSFGTSGLNEQFF	TRBD2	few	TRBV5-1	TRBJ2-1
TGCGCCAGCAGCGCCTCCACAGGGGTCTACGAGCAGTACTTC	CASSASTGVYEQYF	TRBD1	few	TRBV5-1	TRBJ2-7
TGTGCCAGCAAGTGGACTAGCGGATCCTACGAGCAGTACTTC	CASKWTSGSYEQYF	TRBD2	NA	TRBV2	TRBJ2-7
TGTGCTAGTGCTACTGGCGAGCTAGCGAGCTCCTACGAGCAGTACTTC	CASATGELASSYEQYF	NA	few	TRBV12-5	TRBJ2-7
TGTGCCAGCAGAGGGACTAGCGCCCTTGGAGAGCAGTACTTC	CASRGTSALGEQYF	TRBD2	NA	TRBV27	TRBJ2-7